Here is one T cell receptor beta chain with its context. These data come from a study of cytomegalovirus exposure and HLA in healthy donors. The germline V gene encodes CDR1 SEHNR and CDR2 FQNEAQ (reference sequence). The V and J ends lost 0 bases and 4 bases respectively, with 7 bases between them. CDR3 length: 14 amino acids. The PCR was carried out with 60 Vbeta primers and 13 Jbeta primers. Assay used: immunoSEQ multiplex PCR; TCRdb lists only in-frame clones, some missing. The sample carries about 98,000 clones, about three quarters recorded once. The sequenced sample consisted of PBMCs. This chain uses TRBV7-9 with TRBJ1-5; a possible D gene is TRBD1 (5 bases). The receptor was derived from a man in his 60s in good health and CMV-seropositive. CDR3 in amino acids: CASSLAGDNQPQHF. The CDR3 DNA follows: TGTGCCAGCAGCTTAGCAGGGGATAATCAGCCCCAGCATTTT.